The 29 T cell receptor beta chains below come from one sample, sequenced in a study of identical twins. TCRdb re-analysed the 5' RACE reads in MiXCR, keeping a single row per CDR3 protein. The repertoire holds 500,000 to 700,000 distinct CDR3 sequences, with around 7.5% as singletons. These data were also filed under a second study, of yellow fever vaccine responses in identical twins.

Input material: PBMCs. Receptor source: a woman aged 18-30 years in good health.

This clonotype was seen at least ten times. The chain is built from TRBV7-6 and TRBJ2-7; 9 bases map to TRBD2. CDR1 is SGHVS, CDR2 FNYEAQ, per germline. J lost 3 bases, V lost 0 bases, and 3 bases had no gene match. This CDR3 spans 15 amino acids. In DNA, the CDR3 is TGTGCCAGCAGCTTAGCTAGCGGGAGTTTCTACGAGCAGTACTTC. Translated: CASSLASGSFYEQYF.

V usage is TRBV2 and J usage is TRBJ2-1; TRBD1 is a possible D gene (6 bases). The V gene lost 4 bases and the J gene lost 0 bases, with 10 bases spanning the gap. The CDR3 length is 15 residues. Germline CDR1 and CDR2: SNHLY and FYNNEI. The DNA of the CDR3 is TGTGCCAGCAGTGTACAGGGTTACTCCTACAATGAGCAGTTCTTC. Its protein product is CASSVQGYSYNEQFF.

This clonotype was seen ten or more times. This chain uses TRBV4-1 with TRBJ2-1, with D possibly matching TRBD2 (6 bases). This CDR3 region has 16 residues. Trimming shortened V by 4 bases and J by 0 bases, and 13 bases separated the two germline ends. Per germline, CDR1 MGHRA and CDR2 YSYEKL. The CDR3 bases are TGCGCCAGCAGCCCGGAACGGCGGGGCTCCTACAATGAGCAGTTCTTC. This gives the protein CASSPERRGSYNEQFF.

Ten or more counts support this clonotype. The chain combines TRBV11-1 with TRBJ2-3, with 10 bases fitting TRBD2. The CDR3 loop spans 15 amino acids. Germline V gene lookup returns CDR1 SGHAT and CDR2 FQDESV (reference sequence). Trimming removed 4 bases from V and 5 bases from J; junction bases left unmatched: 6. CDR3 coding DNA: TGTGCCAGCAGCTCCCTAGCGGGAGACGAAGATACGCAGTATTTT. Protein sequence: CASSSLAGDEDTQYF.

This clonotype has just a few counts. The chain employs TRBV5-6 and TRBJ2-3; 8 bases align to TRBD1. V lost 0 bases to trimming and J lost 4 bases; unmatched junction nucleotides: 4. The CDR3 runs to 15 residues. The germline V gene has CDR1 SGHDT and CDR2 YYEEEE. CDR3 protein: CASSLVQGVSDTQYF. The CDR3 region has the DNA TGTGCCAGCAGCTTGGTACAGGGGGTCTCAGATACGCAGTATTTT.

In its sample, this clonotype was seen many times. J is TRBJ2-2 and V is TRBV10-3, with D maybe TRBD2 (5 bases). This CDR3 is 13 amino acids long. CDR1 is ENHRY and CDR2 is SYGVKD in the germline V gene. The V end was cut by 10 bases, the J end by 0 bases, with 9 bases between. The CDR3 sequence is CATDSTNTGELFF. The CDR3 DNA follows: TGTGCCACGGACTCAACGAACACCGGGGAGCTGTTTTTT.

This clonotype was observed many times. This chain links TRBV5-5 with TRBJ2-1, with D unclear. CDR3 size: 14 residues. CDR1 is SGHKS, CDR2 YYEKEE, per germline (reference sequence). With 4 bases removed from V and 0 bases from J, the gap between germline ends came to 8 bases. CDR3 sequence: CASSRSSSYNEQFF. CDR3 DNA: TGTGCCAGCAGCAGAAGTAGCTCCTACAATGAGCAGTTCTTC.

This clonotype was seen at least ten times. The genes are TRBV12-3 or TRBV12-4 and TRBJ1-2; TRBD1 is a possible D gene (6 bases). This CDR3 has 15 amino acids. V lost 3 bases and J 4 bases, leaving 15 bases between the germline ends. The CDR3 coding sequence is TGTGCCAGCAGTTTCGACCAGGGGTCGAGCTATGGCTACACCTTC. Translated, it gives CASSFDQGSSYGYTF.

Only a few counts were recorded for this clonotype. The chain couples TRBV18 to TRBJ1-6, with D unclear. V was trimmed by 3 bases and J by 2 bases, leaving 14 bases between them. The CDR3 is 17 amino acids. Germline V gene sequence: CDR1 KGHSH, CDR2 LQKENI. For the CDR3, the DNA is TGTGCCAGCTCACCCAACAGCGGCCGACCCTATAATTCACCCCTCCACTTT. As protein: CASSPNSGRPYNSPLHF.

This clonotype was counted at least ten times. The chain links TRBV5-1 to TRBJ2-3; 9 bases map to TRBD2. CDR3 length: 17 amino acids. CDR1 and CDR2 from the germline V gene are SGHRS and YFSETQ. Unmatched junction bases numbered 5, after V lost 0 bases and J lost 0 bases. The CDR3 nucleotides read TGCGCCAGCAGCTTGGTGGCTAGCGGGAAGAGCACAGATACGCAGTATTTT. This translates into CASSLVASGKSTDTQYF.

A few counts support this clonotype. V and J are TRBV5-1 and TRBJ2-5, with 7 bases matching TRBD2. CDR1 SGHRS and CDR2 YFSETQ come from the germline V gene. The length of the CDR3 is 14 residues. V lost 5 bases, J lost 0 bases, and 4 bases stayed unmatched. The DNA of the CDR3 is TGCGCCAGCAGACCTAGCGGCTACCAAGAGACCCAGTACTTC. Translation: CASRPSGYQETQYF.

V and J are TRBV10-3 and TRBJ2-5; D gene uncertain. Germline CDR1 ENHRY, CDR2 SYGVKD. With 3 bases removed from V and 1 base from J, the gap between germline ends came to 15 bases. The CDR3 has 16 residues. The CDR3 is CAISDSIVGFQETQYF. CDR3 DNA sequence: TGTGCCATCAGTGATAGTATCGTTGGCTTCCAAGAGACCCAGTACTTC.

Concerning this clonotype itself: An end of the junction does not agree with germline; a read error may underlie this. CDR3 nucleotides: TGTGGCAGCAGCCATCTTACTAGATCCAATGAGCAGTTCTTC. Its protein product is CGSSHLTRSNEQFF. The rearrangement uses TRBV3-1 and TRBJ2-1, with a possible D match to TRBD2 (5 bases). The CDR3 covers 14 residues. The germline V gene has CDR1 LGHDT and CDR2 YNNKEL (reference sequence).

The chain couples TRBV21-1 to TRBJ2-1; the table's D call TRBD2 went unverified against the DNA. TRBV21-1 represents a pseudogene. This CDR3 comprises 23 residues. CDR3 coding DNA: TGTGCCAGCAGCAAAGAGGGCCCAGCGAGAGGTCAATGCGAGAGGGGGGCCTACAATGAGCAGTTCTTC. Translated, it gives CASSKEGPARGQCERGAYNEQFF.

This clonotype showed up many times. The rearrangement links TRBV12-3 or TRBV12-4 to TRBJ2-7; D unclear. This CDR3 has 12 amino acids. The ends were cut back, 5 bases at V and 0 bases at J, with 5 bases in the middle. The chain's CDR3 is CASSDRSYEQYF. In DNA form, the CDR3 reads TGTGCCAGCAGTGACCGCTCCTACGAGCAGTACTTC.

The CDR3 loop is CASRLIAGLPYSTDTQYF. CDR3 bases: TGTGCCAGCCGACTGATCGCGGGACTTCCCTATAGCACAGATACGCAGTATTTT. The chain has TRBV11-2 and TRBJ2-3, with a tentative D call TRBD2 (6 bases). The CDR3 has 18 residues. Trimming removed 8 bases from V and 0 bases from J, with 24 bases in between. The V gene's germline CDR1 is SGHAT and CDR2 FQNNGV.

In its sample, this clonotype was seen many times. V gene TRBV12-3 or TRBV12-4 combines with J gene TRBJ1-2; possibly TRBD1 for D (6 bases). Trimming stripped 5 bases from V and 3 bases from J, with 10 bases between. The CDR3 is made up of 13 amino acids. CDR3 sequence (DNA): TGTGCCAGCAGTCCGGAGGGGGACTATGGCTACACCTTC. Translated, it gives CASSPEGDYGYTF.

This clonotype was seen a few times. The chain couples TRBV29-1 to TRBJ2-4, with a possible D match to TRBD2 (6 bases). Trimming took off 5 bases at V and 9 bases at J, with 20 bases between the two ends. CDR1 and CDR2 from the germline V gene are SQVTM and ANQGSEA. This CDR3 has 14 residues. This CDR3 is CSVYPLGPEGIQYF. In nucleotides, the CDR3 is TGCAGCGTTTACCCCTTGGGGCCGGAGGGCATTCAGTACTTC.

DNA for the CDR3: TGTGCCACCAGCAGAGTACGGGGAACCAACTATGGCTACACCTTC. Translating it yields CATSRVRGTNYGYTF. The genes are TRBV15 and TRBJ1-2; D not certain. Trimming cost V 1 base and J 2 bases, with 11 bases left between them. CDR3 length: 15 amino acids. The germline V gene encodes CDR1 LNHNV and CDR2 YYDKDF (reference sequence).

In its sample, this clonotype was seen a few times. The DNA of the CDR3 is TGTGCCAGCAGCTTAGAATCTGCCGTTGGGCAGTATTTT. Encoded protein: CASSLESAVGQYF. V usage is TRBV11-2 and J usage is TRBJ2-3; D not certain. Trimming took 0 bases from V and 11 from J, leaving 12 bases between them. The CDR3 totals 13 residues. Germline V CDR1 and CDR2: SGHAT, FQNNGV.

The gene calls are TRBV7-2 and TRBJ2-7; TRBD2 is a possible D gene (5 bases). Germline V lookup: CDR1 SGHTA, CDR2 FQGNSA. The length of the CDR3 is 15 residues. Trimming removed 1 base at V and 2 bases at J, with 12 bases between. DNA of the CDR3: TGTGCCAGCAGCTTAGTAGGTGGAGGCGCCTACGAGCAGTACTTC. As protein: CASSLVGGGAYEQYF.

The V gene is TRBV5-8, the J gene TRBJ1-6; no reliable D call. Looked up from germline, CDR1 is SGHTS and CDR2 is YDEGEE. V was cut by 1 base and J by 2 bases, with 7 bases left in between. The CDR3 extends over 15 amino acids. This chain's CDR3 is CASSLSRAYNSPLHF. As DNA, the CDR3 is TGTGCCAGCAGCTTGTCCCGGGCCTATAATTCACCCCTCCACTTT. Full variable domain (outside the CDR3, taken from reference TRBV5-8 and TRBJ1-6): EAGVTQSPTHLIKTRGQQATLRCSPISGHTSVYWYQQALGLGLQFLLWYDEGEERNRGNFPPRFSGRQFPNYSSELNVNALELEDSALYLCASSLSRAYNSPLHFGNGTRLTVT.

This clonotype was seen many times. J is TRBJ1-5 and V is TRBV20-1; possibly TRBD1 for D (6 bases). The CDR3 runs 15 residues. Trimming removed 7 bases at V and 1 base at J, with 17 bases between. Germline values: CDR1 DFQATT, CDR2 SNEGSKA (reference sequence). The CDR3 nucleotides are TGCAGTGGAAGAGTGGGGGCGTTGAGCAATCAGCCCCAGCATTTT. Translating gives CSGRVGALSNQPQHF.

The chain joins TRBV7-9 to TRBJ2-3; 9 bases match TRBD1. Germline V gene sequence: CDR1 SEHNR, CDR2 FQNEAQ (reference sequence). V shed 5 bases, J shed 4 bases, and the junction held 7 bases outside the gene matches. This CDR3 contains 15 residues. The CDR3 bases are TGTGCCAGCAGCCTCCGGGACAGGGACGCAGATACGCAGTATTTT. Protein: CASSLRDRDADTQYF.

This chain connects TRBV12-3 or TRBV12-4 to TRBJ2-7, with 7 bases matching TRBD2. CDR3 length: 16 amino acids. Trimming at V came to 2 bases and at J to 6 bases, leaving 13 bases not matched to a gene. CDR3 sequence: CASSLSVGGRASEQYF. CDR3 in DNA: TGTGCCAGCAGTTTATCGGTGGGGGGGAGGGCCTCCGAGCAGTACTTC.

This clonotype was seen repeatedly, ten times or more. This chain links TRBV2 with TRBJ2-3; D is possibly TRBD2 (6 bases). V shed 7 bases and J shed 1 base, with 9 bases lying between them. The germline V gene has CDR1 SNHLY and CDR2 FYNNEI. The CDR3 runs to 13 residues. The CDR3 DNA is TGTGCCAGCACAGAGCGGGGCACAGATACGCAGTATTTT. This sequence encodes CASTERGTDTQYF.

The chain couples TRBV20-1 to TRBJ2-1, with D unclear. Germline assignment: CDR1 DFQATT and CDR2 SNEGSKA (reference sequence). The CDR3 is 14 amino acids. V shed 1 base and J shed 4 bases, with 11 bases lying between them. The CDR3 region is CSARAGTWYNEQFF. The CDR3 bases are TGCAGTGCTAGAGCCGGAACTTGGTACAATGAGCAGTTCTTC.

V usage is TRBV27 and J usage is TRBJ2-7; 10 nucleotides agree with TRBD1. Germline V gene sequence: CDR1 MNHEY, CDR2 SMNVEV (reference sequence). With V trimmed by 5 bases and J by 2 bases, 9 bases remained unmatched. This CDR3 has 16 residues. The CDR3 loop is CASSIQPGQGTYEQYF. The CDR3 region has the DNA TGTGCCAGCAGTATACAGCCGGGACAGGGGACCTACGAGCAGTACTTC.

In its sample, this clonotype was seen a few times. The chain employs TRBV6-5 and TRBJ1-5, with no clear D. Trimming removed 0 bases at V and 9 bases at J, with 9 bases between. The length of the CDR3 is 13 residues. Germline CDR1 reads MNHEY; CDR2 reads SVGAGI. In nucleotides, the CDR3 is TGTGCCAGCAGTTACTCGATGGCGGCGCCCCAGCATTTT. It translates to CASSYSMAAPQHF.